This section outlines one TCR beta chain sequence together with its context. What it binds is unknown. This record belongs to a study of identical twins. Study-wide results and limits: Sequences that were out-of-frame, alpha and twin-shared displayed an excess of low generation probability. With abundant cord blood beta clonotypes, insertions were fewer; memory repertoires showed no such pattern.

Germline-derived CDR1 and CDR2 are SEHNR and FQNEAQ (reference sequence). This CDR3 is built from 15 residues. Trimming at V came to 4 bases and at J to 3 bases, leaving 4 bases not matched to a gene. Via MiXCR, TCRdb re-called the 5' RACE reads, giving one row per CDR3 protein. Among around 470,000 distinct CDR3 sequences listed, approximately 15% were seen once. This sample was also put to use in a study of yellow fever vaccine responses in identical twins.

The V and J genes are TRBV7-9 and TRBJ2-1; 9 bases are a match to TRBD1. This TCR was recovered from a woman younger than 30 in good health. The sequencing sample was made of CD4+ T cells sorted from blood. The CDR3 is CASSYPGQGYNEQFF. The CDR3 region has the DNA TGTGCCAGCAGCTACCCGGGACAGGGCTACAATGAGCAGTTCTTC.